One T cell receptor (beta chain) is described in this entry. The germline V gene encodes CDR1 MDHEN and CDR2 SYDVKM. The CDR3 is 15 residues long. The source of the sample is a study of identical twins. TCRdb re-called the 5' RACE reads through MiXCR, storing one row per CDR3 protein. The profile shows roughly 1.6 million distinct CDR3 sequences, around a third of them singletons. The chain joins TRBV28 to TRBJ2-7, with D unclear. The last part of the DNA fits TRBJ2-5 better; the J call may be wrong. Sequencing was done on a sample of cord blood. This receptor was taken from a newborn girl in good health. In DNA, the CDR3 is TGTGCCAGCAGTTTATTTGGGTCCTTTGGAGAGACCCAGTACTTC. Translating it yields CASSLFGSFGETQYF.